This T cell receptor beta chain appears in the sequencing data of a study of T cells in Graves' hyperthyroidism and ophthalmopathy. General observations from the study: The model forecast ophthalmopathy, anticipating it by a median approximately 6 months before onset. Most expanded thyroid clonotypes above 0.001 also appeared in blood.

Trimming left V 5 bases short and J 4 bases short, with 9 bases between. This CDR3 is 13 amino acids long. TCR beta CDR3 regions were amplified from RNA. TCR CDR3 underwent first-round RT-PCR with the HTBI primer set. Via MiXCR, TCRdb re-called the multiplex PCR reads, giving one row per CDR3 protein. The table includes fewer than 650,000 distinct CDR3 sequences, approximately 15% detected once. Diagnostic assessment was based on clinical symptoms, serum thyroxine and TRAb, thyroid ultrasound and orbital computed tomography. In this sample, this clonotype turned up many times. The antigen is unknown. The gene calls are TRBV12-3 or TRBV12-4 and TRBJ2-1; the D gene is possibly TRBD1 (6 bases). This receptor was identified in a woman between 18 and 29 years old with Graves' ophthalmopathy. The specimen sequenced was blood. In DNA, the CDR3 is TGTGCCAGCAGTACGGACAGATACAATGAGCAGTTCTTC. This encodes CASSTDRYNEQFF.